This T cell receptor (beta chain) is drawn from a study of blood T cell repertoires in COVID-19. Repertoires were generated with immunoSEQ multiplex PCR, while TCRdb's copy carries only in-frame clones and drops some. Found here are approximately 160,000 clones, 86% of them singletons; the top ten hold approximately 4%. The receptor comes from a woman in her seventies with acute or convalescent COVID-19. The sequencing sample was made of peripheral blood.

In DNA form, the CDR3 reads TGTGCCAGCGCCCGAGGGAAAGGCTCTGAAGCTTTCTTT. It specifies CASARGKGSEAFF. The V gene is TRBV12-3 or TRBV12-4, the J gene TRBJ1-1; unclear D gene. This CDR3 is built from 13 residues. The V gene lost 8 bases and the J gene lost 6 bases, with 16 bases spanning the gap.